A selection of T cell receptor beta chains follows, all from one sample in a study of blood T cell repertoires in COVID-19. Repertoires were generated with immunoSEQ multiplex PCR, while TCRdb's copy carries only in-frame clones and drops some. In the table there are about 160,000 clones, approximately 84% of which are singletons. Sequencing used peripheral blood. All receptors come from a man aged 40-50 years with acute or convalescent COVID-19. Each CDR3 is given with its conserved first and last residue. Each record gives: D gene, clone size, J gene, V gene, CDR3 DNA, CDR3 protein. D genes are given only for firm matches. Size tells how often a clone was seen (once, few, many) or the class of an expanded clone, and some rows leave it out.

D: TRBD1
size: .
J: TRBJ1-2
V: TRBV13
DNA: TGTGCCAGCAGCTTAGGAGGACAGGGGAACTATGGCTACACCTTC
CDR3: CASSLGGQGNYGYTF

D: .
size: .
J: TRBJ2-3
V: TRBV5-6
DNA: TGTGCCAGCAGCTTGGGGGCGACTACCGCAGATACGCAGTATTTT
CDR3: CASSLGATTADTQYF

D: TRBD1
size: .
J: TRBJ1-1
V: TRBV28
DNA: TGTGCCAGCAGACTCCAGGACAGGCAAGCTTTCTTT
CDR3: CASRLQDRQAFF

D: .
size: .
J: TRBJ2-2
V: TRBV18
DNA: TGTGCCAGCTCACCATTTCTCCAGTCGAACACCGGGGAGCTGTTTTTT
CDR3: CASSPFLQSNTGELFF

D: TRBD2
size: .
J: TRBJ2-3
V: TRBV7-3
DNA: TGTGCCAGCAGCTTTCGCGGGGGGCGCACAGATACGCAGTATTTT
CDR3: CASSFRGGRTDTQYF

D: .
size: .
J: TRBJ1-2
V: TRBV7-9
DNA: TGTGCCAGCAGCGCAGATCTAGGGAGAGGCTATGGCTACACCTTC
CDR3: CASSADLGRGYGYTF

D: TRBD1
size: .
J: TRBJ1-3
V: TRBV5-1
DNA: TGCGCCAGCAGCTTGTTGGCAGGGGGCAGTTCTGGAAACACCATATATTTT
CDR3: CASSLLAGGSSGNTIYF

D: .
size: .
J: TRBJ2-3
V: TRBV3-1/TRBV3-2
DNA: TGTGCCAGCAGCCAAGTAAGCGGAACCACAGATACGCAGTATTTT
CDR3: CASSQVSGTTDTQYF

D: .
size: .
J: TRBJ1-4
V: TRBV28
DNA: TGTGCCAGCAGTTTCCCAGGGCCGACTGAAAAACTGTTTTTT
CDR3: CASSFPGPTEKLFF

D: .
size: .
J: TRBJ1-3
V: TRBV19
DNA: TGTGCCAGTAGTGTGACAGGCTCTGGAAACACCATATATTTT
CDR3: CASSVTGSGNTIYF

D: TRBD1
size: .
J: TRBJ1-3
V: TRBV12-3/TRBV12-4
DNA: TGTGCCAGCAGTACAGGGGAGGGAAACACCATATATTTT
CDR3: CASSTGEGNTIYF

D: .
size: .
J: TRBJ1-1
V: TRBV24-1
DNA: TGTGCCACCAGCGCAGGCATGAACACTGAAGCTTTCTTT
CDR3: CATSAGMNTEAFF

D: .
size: once
J: TRBJ1-1
V: TRBV6-5
DNA: TGTGCCAGCAGTTACTCGAGACAGGTGAACACTGAAGCTTTCTTT
CDR3: CASSYSRQVNTEAFF

D: .
size: .
J: TRBJ1-2
V: TRBV27
DNA: TGTGCCAGCAGGGAACTCGGGACAATCCATGGCTACACCTTC
CDR3: CASRELGTIHGYTF

D: TRBD1
size: .
J: TRBJ2-2
V: TRBV4-2
DNA: TGTGCCAGCAGCCAAGGAGGGGGCGACACCGGGGAGCTGTTTTTT
CDR3: CASSQGGGDTGELFF

D: TRBD1
size: few
J: TRBJ1-5
V: TRBV19
DNA: TGTGCCAGTAAACAGGGGGCCCAGCCCCAGCATTTT
CDR3: CASKQGAQPQHF

D: .
size: once
J: TRBJ1-3
V: TRBV3-1/TRBV3-2
DNA: TGTGCCAGCAGCCAAGAGACTAAAACAGGGTCCTCTGGAAACACCATATATTTT
CDR3: CASSQETKTGSSGNTIYF

D: .
size: .
J: TRBJ1-5
V: TRBV20-1
DNA: TGCAGTGCTAGTACGACAGCCGCCTTCTATAGCAATCAGCCCCAGCATTTT
CDR3: CSASTTAAFYSNQPQHF

D: TRBD1
size: .
J: TRBJ2-5
V: TRBV11-2
DNA: TGTGCCAGCAGCTCCCTACAGGGGGTAGAGACCCAGTACTTC
CDR3: CASSSLQGVETQYF

D: TRBD1
size: .
J: TRBJ2-3
V: TRBV19
DNA: TGTGCCAGTAGTACACCCGGGGCAGGGGGCCCGAATTTT
CDR3: CASSTPGAGGPNF

D: .
size: .
J: TRBJ2-7
V: TRBV18
DNA: TGTGCCAGCTCACCGAAGGAGTCCTCCTACGAGCAGTACTTC
CDR3: CASSPKESSYEQYF

D: .
size: .
J: TRBJ1-2
V: TRBV10-3
DNA: TGTGCCATCAGTGGGGGCAACTATGGCTACACCTTC
CDR3: CAISGGNYGYTF

D: TRBD1
size: .
J: TRBJ1-2
V: TRBV12-3/TRBV12-4
DNA: TGTGCCAGCAACTTCGGACAGGCCTATGGCTACACCTTC
CDR3: CASNFGQAYGYTF

D: TRBD1
size: .
J: TRBJ1-1
V: TRBV2
DNA: TGTGCCAGCCGAGAACAGGGGGCGAACACTGAAGCTTTCTTT
CDR3: CASREQGANTEAFF

D: .
size: .
J: TRBJ2-7
V: TRBV3-1/TRBV3-2
DNA: TGTGCCAGCAGCCAATCACTTAACGAGCAGTACTTC
CDR3: CASSQSLNEQYF

D: TRBD2
size: .
J: TRBJ2-5
V: TRBV7-6
DNA: TGTGCCAGCAGCCTGAGAGGCGGGGGGGCCGGTGGGAGAGAGACCCAGTACTTC
CDR3: CASSLRGGGAGGRETQYF

D: TRBD1
size: .
J: TRBJ1-1
V: TRBV5-4
DNA: TGTGCCAGCAGCTCACAGGGGAAGGCTGAAGCTTTCTTT
CDR3: CASSSQGKAEAFF

D: TRBD2
size: once
J: TRBJ2-1
V: TRBV9
DNA: TGTGCCAGCAGCCGGGGGACTAGCGGGGGAGCCTACAATGAGCAGTTCTTC
CDR3: CASSRGTSGGAYNEQFF

D: TRBD1
size: once
J: TRBJ1-2
V: TRBV6-5
DNA: TGTGCCAGCAGTTACTCCCGCACAGGGGCCAACTATGGCTACACCTTC
CDR3: CASSYSRTGANYGYTF

D: .
size: .
J: TRBJ1-1
V: TRBV5-8
DNA: TGTGCCAGCAGCTTGGAGCGTATGAACACTGAAGCTTTCTTT
CDR3: CASSLERMNTEAFF

D: TRBD2
size: .
J: TRBJ2-2
V: TRBV10-1
DNA: TGCGCCAGCAGGAGCGGGGGGAACACCGGGGAGCTGTTTTTT
CDR3: CASRSGGNTGELFF

D: .
size: .
J: TRBJ1-3
V: TRBV6-5
DNA: TGTGCCAGCAGACGGGGTGAAGGAAACACCATATATTTT
CDR3: CASRRGEGNTIYF

D: .
size: .
J: TRBJ1-1
V: TRBV10-1
DNA: TGCGCCAGCAGTGATGGGGTTCGGGGCACTGAAGCTTTCTTT
CDR3: CASSDGVRGTEAFF

D: TRBD1
size: .
J: TRBJ2-3
V: TRBV5-1
DNA: TGCGCCAGCAGCTCTCCCCCTGGACAGGCGGCCACAGATACGCAGTATTTT
CDR3: CASSSPPGQAATDTQYF

D: .
size: once
J: TRBJ1-1
V: TRBV18
DNA: TGTGCCAGCTCACCGGCAGGGTTCGGGAACACTGAAGCTTTCTTT
CDR3: CASSPAGFGNTEAFF

D: .
size: .
J: TRBJ2-3
V: TRBV6-5
DNA: TGTGCCAGCAGCTCTAGACGAGATACGCAGTATTTT
CDR3: CASSSRRDTQYF

D: .
size: .
J: TRBJ2-6
V: TRBV5-1
DNA: TGCGCCAGCAGCTTGGGTGCGGGCTCTGGGGCCAACGTCCTGACTTTC
CDR3: CASSLGAGSGANVLTF

D: TRBD2
size: .
J: TRBJ2-5
V: TRBV7-9
DNA: TGTGCCAGCAGCCCCGGGACTAGCGGATACCAAGAGACCCAGTACTTC
CDR3: CASSPGTSGYQETQYF

D: TRBD2
size: once
J: TRBJ2-3
V: TRBV28
DNA: TGTGCCAGCAGTGCCCCCCTAGCGGGGGGATATGATACGCAGTATTTT
CDR3: CASSAPLAGGYDTQYF

D: .
size: .
J: TRBJ1-1
V: TRBV10-3
DNA: TGTGCCATCAGTGAGTCGAGAGGGAACACTGAAGCTTTCTTT
CDR3: CAISESRGNTEAFF

D: TRBD2
size: once
J: TRBJ2-3
V: TRBV13
DNA: TGTGCCAGCAGCGATAGCGGGGGGGAACATACGCAGTATTTT
CDR3: CASSDSGGEHTQYF

D: .
size: once
J: TRBJ1-5
V: TRBV4-1
DNA: TGCGCCAGCAGCCAGGACTCGCTTTTGCCCCAGCATTTT
CDR3: CASSQDSLLPQHF

D: .
size: .
J: TRBJ2-1
V: TRBV29-1
DNA: TGCAGCGTTGAAGGGACAGTCATTTACAATGAGCAGTTCTTC
CDR3: CSVEGTVIYNEQFF

D: .
size: .
J: TRBJ1-5
V: TRBV6-5
DNA: TGTGCCAGCAGACAGCAGGGAGGGGGATATCAGCCCCAGCATTTT
CDR3: CASRQQGGGYQPQHF

D: TRBD1
size: .
J: TRBJ2-7
V: TRBV7-3
DNA: TGTGCCAGCGCCCGACAGGGGACAAGCGAGCAGTACTTC
CDR3: CASARQGTSEQYF

D: .
size: .
J: TRBJ1-4
V: TRBV3-1/TRBV3-2
DNA: TGTGCCAGCAGCCAAGGACCCTTACAGGGTCGTCTGGAAAAACTGTTTTTT
CDR3: CASSQGPLQGRLEKLFF

D: TRBD1
size: .
J: TRBJ2-1
V: TRBV11-3
DNA: TGTGCCAGCAGCTCGACAGGGTATGAGCAGTTCTTC
CDR3: CASSSTGYEQFF

D: .
size: .
J: TRBJ2-3
V: TRBV5-4
DNA: TGTGCCAGCAGCACCCCTACAGCGGGCCCGGCGCATACGCAGTATTTT
CDR3: CASSTPTAGPAHTQYF

D: .
size: .
J: TRBJ1-1
V: TRBV7-2
DNA: TGTGCCAGCAGCCAGGGAATGAACACTGAAGCTTTCTTT
CDR3: CASSQGMNTEAFF

D: TRBD1
size: .
J: TRBJ1-1
V: TRBV10-3
DNA: TGTGCCGCAGGGGGCCCGAACACTGAAGCTTTCTTT
CDR3: CAAGGPNTEAFF

D: TRBD1
size: .
J: TRBJ1-1
V: TRBV29-1
DNA: TGCAGCGTGAGACGACAGGGCTGGGACACTGAAGCTTTCTTT
CDR3: CSVRRQGWDTEAFF

D: .
size: .
J: TRBJ2-2
V: TRBV29-1
DNA: TGCAGCGTCAGTCCGAGACAGAGCACCGGGGAGCTGTTTTTT
CDR3: CSVSPRQSTGELFF

D: .
size: .
J: TRBJ1-1
V: TRBV7-2
DNA: TGTGCCAGCAGCTTTTCGTCAGGAAACACTGAAGCTTTCTTT
CDR3: CASSFSSGNTEAFF

D: .
size: .
J: TRBJ2-7
V: TRBV5-5
DNA: TGTGCCAGCAGCTCCGCTTCCTGGCCCGAGCAGTACTTC
CDR3: CASSSASWPEQYF

D: TRBD1
size: .
J: TRBJ1-2
V: TRBV5-1
DNA: TGCGCCAGCAGCTTGGGGACAGGGGGCTGGGGCTACACCTTC
CDR3: CASSLGTGGWGYTF

D: TRBD2
size: .
J: TRBJ2-1
V: TRBV28
DNA: TGTGCCAGCGACTCTAGCGGGGGGTGGAATGAGCAGTTCTTC
CDR3: CASDSSGGWNEQFF

D: TRBD1
size: .
J: TRBJ1-2
V: TRBV19
DNA: TGTGCCAGTAGCCGTGACAGGGCCTATGGCTACACCTTC
CDR3: CASSRDRAYGYTF